The entry below describes one T cell receptor (beta chain). The CDR3 spans 12 residues. The V end was cut by 0 bases, the J end by 5 bases, with 4 bases between. The germline V gene encodes CDR1 MGHDK and CDR2 SYGVNS. Here immunoSEQ multiplex PCR was the method, and the copy in TCRdb shows in-frame clones only, minus some. Seen here are fewer than 150,000 clones, roughly 95% observed once, and the top ten hold less than 0.55%. The record originates from a study of T cell changes during pregnancy in multiple sclerosis. The sequence derives from a female donor with multiple sclerosis, enrolled in a pregnancy study. This sample comprised peripheral blood, obtained after pregnancy. J is TRBJ1-2 and V is TRBV25-1; the D is unclear. The chain's CDR3 is CASSEYAYGYTF. The CDR3 coding sequence is TGTGCCAGCAGTGAATATGCGTATGGCTACACCTTC.